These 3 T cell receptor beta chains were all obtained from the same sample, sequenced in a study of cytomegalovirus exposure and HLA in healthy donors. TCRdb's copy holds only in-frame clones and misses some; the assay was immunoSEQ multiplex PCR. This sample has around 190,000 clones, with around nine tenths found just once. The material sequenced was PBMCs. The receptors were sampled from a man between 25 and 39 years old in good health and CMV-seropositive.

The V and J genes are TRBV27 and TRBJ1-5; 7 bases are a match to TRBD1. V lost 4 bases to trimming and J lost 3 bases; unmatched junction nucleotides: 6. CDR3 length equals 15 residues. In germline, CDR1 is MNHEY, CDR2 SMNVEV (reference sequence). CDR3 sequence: CASSSTGAFNQPQHF. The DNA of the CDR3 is TGTGCCAGCAGTTCCACAGGGGCTTTCAATCAGCCCCAGCATTTT.

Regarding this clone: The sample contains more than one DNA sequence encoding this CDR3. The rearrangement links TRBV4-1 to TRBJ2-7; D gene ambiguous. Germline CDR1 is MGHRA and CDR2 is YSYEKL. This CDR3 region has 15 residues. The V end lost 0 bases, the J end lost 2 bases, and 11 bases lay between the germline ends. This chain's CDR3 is CASSQDPGQPYEQYF. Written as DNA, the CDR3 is TGCGCCAGCAGCCAAGATCCCGGGCAGCCCTACGAGCAGTACTTC.

The CDR3 nucleotides are TGTGCCATCAGTACCGGGGAGCCTATGTACGAGCAGTACTTC. It encodes CAISTGEPMYEQYF. This chain joins TRBV10-3 and TRBJ2-7; weak D call: TRBD2 (5 bases). The CDR3 consists of 14 residues. Trimming stripped 5 bases from V and 4 bases from J, with 15 bases between. The germline CDR1 and CDR2 sequences are ENHRY and SYGVKD.